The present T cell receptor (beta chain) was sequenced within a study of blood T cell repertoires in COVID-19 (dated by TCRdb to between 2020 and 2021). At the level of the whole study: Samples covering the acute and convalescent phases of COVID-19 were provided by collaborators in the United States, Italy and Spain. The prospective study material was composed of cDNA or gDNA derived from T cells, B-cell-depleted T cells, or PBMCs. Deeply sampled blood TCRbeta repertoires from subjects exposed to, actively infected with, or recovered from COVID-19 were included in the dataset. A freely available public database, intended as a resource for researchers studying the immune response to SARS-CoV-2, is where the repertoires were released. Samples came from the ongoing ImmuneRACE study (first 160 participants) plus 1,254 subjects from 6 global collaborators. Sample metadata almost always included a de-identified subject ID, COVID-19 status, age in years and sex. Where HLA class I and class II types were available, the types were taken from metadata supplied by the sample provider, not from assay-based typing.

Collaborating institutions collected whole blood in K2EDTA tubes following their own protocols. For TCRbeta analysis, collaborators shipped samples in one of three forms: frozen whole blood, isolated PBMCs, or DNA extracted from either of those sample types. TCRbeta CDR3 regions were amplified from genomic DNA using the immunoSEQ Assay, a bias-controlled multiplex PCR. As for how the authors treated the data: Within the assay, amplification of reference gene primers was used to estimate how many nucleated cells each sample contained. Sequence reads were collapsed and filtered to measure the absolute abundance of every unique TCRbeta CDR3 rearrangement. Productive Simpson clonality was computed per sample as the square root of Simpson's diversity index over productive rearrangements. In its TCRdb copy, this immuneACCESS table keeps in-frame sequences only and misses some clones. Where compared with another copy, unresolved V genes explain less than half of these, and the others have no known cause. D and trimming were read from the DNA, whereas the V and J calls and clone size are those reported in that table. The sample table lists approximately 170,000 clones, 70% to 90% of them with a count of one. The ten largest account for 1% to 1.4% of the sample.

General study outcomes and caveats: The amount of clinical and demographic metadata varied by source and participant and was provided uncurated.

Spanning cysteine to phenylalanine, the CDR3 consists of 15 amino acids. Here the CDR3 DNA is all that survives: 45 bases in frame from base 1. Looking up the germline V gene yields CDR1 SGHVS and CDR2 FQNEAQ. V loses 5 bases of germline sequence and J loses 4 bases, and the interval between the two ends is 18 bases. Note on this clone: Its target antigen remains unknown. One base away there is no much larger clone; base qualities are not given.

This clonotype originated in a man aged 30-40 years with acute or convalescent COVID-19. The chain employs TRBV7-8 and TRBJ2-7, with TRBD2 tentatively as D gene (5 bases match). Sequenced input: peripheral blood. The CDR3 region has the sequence CASSPDPGSTYEQYF. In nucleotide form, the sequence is TGTGCCAGCAGCCCCGATCCGGGGTCAACTTACGAGCAGTACTTC. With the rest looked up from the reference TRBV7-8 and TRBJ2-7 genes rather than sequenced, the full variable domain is GAGVSQSPRYKVAKRGQDVALRCDPISGHVSLFWYQQALGQGPEFLTYFQNEAQLDKSGLPSDRFFAERPEGSVSTLKIQRTQQEDSAVYLCASSPDPGSTYEQYFGPGTRLTVT.